This T cell receptor (beta chain) was recorded in a study of CD8+ T cells in alopecia areata. Germline V CDR1 and CDR2: MNHEY, SVGAGI. The CDR3 runs 16 residues. The junction had 9 bases not matched to a gene; V was cut back by 0 bases and J by 6 bases. cDNA serving as the sequencing template came from extracted, reverse transcribed RNA. Here immunoSEQ multiplex PCR was the method, and the copy in TCRdb shows in-frame clones only, minus some. Here the sample spans over 150,000 clones, more than 55% being singletons. PBMC-derived CD4+ and CD8+ T cells were sorted. This receptor was taken from a human donor in good health. Sequenced: CD8+ T cells sorted from blood. V is TRBV6-5 and J is TRBJ2-5; TRBD2 matches 8 bases. This CDR3 is CASSYSPRGGLKTQYF. DNA of the CDR3: TGTGCCAGCAGTTACTCGCCCCGGGGGGGCCTTAAGACCCAGTACTTC.